These 26 T cell receptor beta chains originate from one sample sequenced in a study of blood T cell repertoires in COVID-19. Sequencing used immunoSEQ multiplex PCR; TCRdb keeps in-frame clones, though not all of them. The repertoire holds about 150,000 clones, with under 90% as singletons. What was sequenced was peripheral blood. The receptors were sampled from a man between 60 and 75 years old with acute or convalescent COVID-19.

J is TRBJ1-5 and V is TRBV27; D gene ambiguous. CDR3 length: 14 amino acids. The germline V gene has CDR1 MNHEY and CDR2 SMNVEV (reference sequence). The ends were cut back, 4 bases at V and 0 bases at J, with 7 bases in the middle. The CDR3 sequence: CASSSGYSNQPQHF. The CDR3 region has the DNA TGTGCCAGCAGTTCAGGATATAGCAATCAGCCCCAGCATTTT.

This clone was seen only a few times. The rearrangement uses TRBV30 and TRBJ1-2; TRBD1 matches at 7 bases. The CDR3 spans 12 residues. Trimming removed 3 bases from V and 4 bases from J; junction bases left unmatched: 2. CDR1 GTSNPN and CDR2 SVGIG come from the germline V gene (reference sequence). The CDR3 sequence: CAWSRGSYGYTF. In DNA form, the CDR3 reads TGTGCCTGGAGCAGGGGGAGCTATGGCTACACCTTC.

The rearrangement links TRBV6-2 or TRBV6-3 to TRBJ1-3; TRBD1 agrees at 10 bases. Germline values: CDR1 MNHEY, CDR2 SVGEGT. The CDR3 contains 19 residues. J gave up 0 bases and V 6 bases, and 14 bases lay outside the gene matches. In DNA, the CDR3 is TGTGCCAGCAGCCGAATCCGGGACAGGGGCCTTCTCTCTGGAAACACCATATATTTT. It translates to CASSRIRDRGLLSGNTIYF.

This clone was seen more than once but under ten times. The chain uses TRBV7-9 and TRBJ2-3; 8 bases agree with TRBD1. Germline CDR1 is SEHNR and CDR2 is FQNEAQ (reference sequence). The ends lost 3 bases at V and 2 bases at J; junction bases unmatched: 10. CDR3 length: 17 residues. CDR3 amino acids: CASSFSPDRAYTDTQYF. CDR3 bases: TGTGCCAGCAGCTTCTCCCCGGACAGGGCCTACACAGATACGCAGTATTTT.

This clone was counted between two and nine times. The chain links TRBV10-3 to TRBJ1-2; D remains unclear. Germline lookup yields CDR1 ENHRY and CDR2 SYGVKD. The V end lost 1 base, the J end lost 2 bases, and 5 bases lay between the germline ends. CDR3 size: 13 residues. The DNA of the CDR3 is TGTGCCATCAGTGAGTGGCAAAACTATGGCTACACCTTC. Translated: CAISEWQNYGYTF.

V and J are TRBV19 and TRBJ1-1; tentative D call: TRBD1 (6 bases). The CDR3 consists of 15 residues. The V end lost 4 bases, the J end lost 0 bases, and 12 bases lay between the germline ends. Germline-derived CDR1 and CDR2 are LNHDA and SQIVND (reference sequence). CDR3 nucleotides: TGTGCCAGTAGTAAAGGGGGGGGAATGAACACTGAAGCTTTCTTT. Protein product: CASSKGGGMNTEAFF.

The chain has TRBV7-2 and TRBJ1-5; 7 nucleotides line up with TRBD1. The CDR3 spans 16 residues. Germline trimming cut 2 bases from V and 3 bases from J; bases unmatched to any gene: 7. Germline-derived CDR1 and CDR2 are SGHTA and FQGNSA. CDR3 residues: CASSLSGTAFNQPQHF. DNA for the CDR3: TGTGCCAGCAGCTTATCCGGGACAGCCTTCAATCAGCCCCAGCATTTT.

The sample holds one count of this clone. The chain recombines TRBV7-2 with TRBJ1-6; a weak D match, TRBD1 (5 bases). This CDR3 spans 14 amino acids. From germline, CDR1 is SGHTA and CDR2 FQGNSA. V was shortened by 6 bases and J by 4 bases, with 10 bases between the two germline ends. CDR3 coding DNA: TGTGCCAGCAGAGCAGACAGTTATAATTCACCCCTCCACTTT. Translating it yields CASRADSYNSPLHF.

This chain uses TRBV5-4 with TRBJ1-1; D is perhaps TRBD1 (5 bases). Germline V CDR1 and CDR2: SGHNT, YYREEE (reference sequence). CDR3 length: 14 residues. V lost 0 bases, J lost 1 base, and 7 bases lay in between. The CDR3 DNA sequence: TGTGCCAGCAGCTTGGCCGGACAGAACACTGAAGCTTTCTTT. As protein: CASSLAGQNTEAFF.

The chain employs TRBV5-1 and TRBJ1-1; 7 bases map to TRBD1. V shed 0 bases and J 5 bases; nucleotides not matched to a gene: 4. The CDR3 has 14 residues. Germline lookup yields CDR1 SGHRS and CDR2 YFSETQ. CDR3 region: CASSLEGQRTEAFF. CDR3 DNA sequence: TGCGCCAGCAGCTTGGAGGGACAGAGGACTGAAGCTTTCTTT.

The V gene is TRBV4-3, the J gene TRBJ1-4, with D unresolved. CDR3 length: 15 amino acids. V lost 5 bases and J 0 bases, leaving 10 bases between the germline ends. CDR1 and CDR2 from the germline V gene are LGHNA and YSLEER. CDR3 sequence: CASSEGGTTNEKLFF. The CDR3 nucleotides are TGCGCCAGCAGCGAAGGCGGGACAACTAATGAAAAACTGTTTTTT.

The V and J genes are TRBV21-1 and TRBJ2-5; the D segment call TRBD2 is taken from the table without a DNA check. TRBV21-1 is designated a pseudogene. The CDR3 is 15 amino acids. CDR3 residues: CASSKANWGEETQYF. CDR3 bases: TGTGCCAGCAGCAAAGCCAACTGGGGGGAGGAGACCCAGTACTTC.

The table lists this clone with a few counts. V gene TRBV6-6 combines with J gene TRBJ1-2; 9 bases fit TRBD1. The CDR3 covers 15 residues. The germline V gene has CDR1 MNHNY and CDR2 SVGAGI (reference sequence). V shed 3 bases, J shed 5 bases, and the junction held 7 bases outside the gene matches. The CDR3 spells CASSYGGQGKYGYTF. In nucleotides, the CDR3 is TGTGCCAGCAGTTATGGAGGACAGGGGAAGTATGGCTACACCTTC.

In DNA, the CDR3 is TGTGCCAGCAGCCTTGGTCCGAGGGGGTCTAATGAAAAACTGTTTTTT. The encoded protein is CASSLGPRGSNEKLFF. The V call is TRBV4-2, the J call TRBJ1-4, with D perhaps matching TRBD1 (6 bases). The CDR3 is 16 amino acids. Trimming took off 4 bases at V and 3 bases at J, with 15 bases between the two ends. Germline-derived CDR1 and CDR2 are LGHNA and YNFKEQ.

This chain links TRBV28 with TRBJ1-2; TRBD1 agrees at 8 bases. The V gene end was trimmed by 3 bases and the J gene end by 8 bases; junction bases not matched to a gene: 8. CDR1 is MDHEN and CDR2 is SYDVKM in the germline V gene. The CDR3 runs to 14 residues. The CDR3 sequence is CASSLGQAPGGYTF. For the CDR3, the DNA is TGTGCCAGCAGTTTGGGACAGGCCCCGGGAGGCTACACCTTC.

This clone was observed once. This chain joins TRBV7-2 and TRBJ2-2, with 13 bases identical to TRBD2. Trimming removed 5 bases from V and 6 bases from J; junction bases left unmatched: 9. The germline V gene encodes CDR1 SGHTA and CDR2 FQGNSA. The CDR3 runs 17 residues. The CDR3 DNA follows: TGTGCCAGCAGCCCATCAACTAGCGGGAGGGCCCCCGGGGAGCTGTTTTTT. It yields the protein CASSPSTSGRAPGELFF.

This chain joins TRBV2 and TRBJ2-2; 7 bases agree with TRBD2. Per germline, CDR1 SNHLY and CDR2 FYNNEI. The CDR3 spans 15 residues. Trimming at V came to 4 bases and at J to 7 bases, leaving 9 bases not matched to a gene. DNA for the CDR3: TGTGCCAGCAGTGGACCGGGAGGAGGAGTCGGGGAGCTGTTTTTT. This sequence encodes CASSGPGGGVGELFF.

The V gene is TRBV28, the J gene TRBJ1-3; 9 nucleotides align to TRBD1. The CDR3 extends over 15 amino acids. The J segment lost 2 bases and the V segment lost 5 bases, leaving 4 bases of the junction unmatched. The germline gives CDR1 MDHEN, CDR2 SYDVKM. CDR3 in DNA: TGTGCCAGCAGTCCATGGGACAGGGCTGGAAACACCATATATTTT. This translates into CASSPWDRAGNTIYF. The full variable domain, rest sourced from reference TRBV28 and TRBJ1-3, is DVKVTQSSRYLVKRTGEKVFLECVQDMDHENMFWYRQDPGLGLRLIYFSYDVKMKEKGDIPEGYSVSREKKERFSLILESASTNQTSMYLCASSPWDRAGNTIYFGEGSWLTVV.

This chain links TRBV3-1 (or the pseudogene TRBV3-2) with TRBJ2-5; possibly TRBD2 for D (6 bases). V was shortened by 4 bases and J by 2 bases, with 17 bases between the two germline ends. Germline V lookup: CDR1 LGHDT, CDR2 YNNKEL (reference sequence). CDR3 length equals 16 residues. As DNA, the CDR3 is TGTGCCAGCAGCCTCAGCGGGCGCCTGCGTCAAGAGACCCAGTACTTC. Its protein product is CASSLSGRLRQETQYF.

This clone has more than one count but fewer than ten. Here the CDR3 reads CASSFEGGTQYF. CDR3 sequence (DNA): TGTGCCAGCAGCTTTGAAGGGGGGACCCAGTACTTC. The V and J genes are TRBV7-7 and TRBJ2-5, with a tentative D call TRBD1 (6 bases). Trimming left V 3 bases short and J 7 bases short, with 9 bases between. The CDR3 covers 12 residues. Germline lookup yields CDR1 SSHAT and CDR2 FNYEAQ (reference sequence).

V usage is TRBV5-8 and J usage is TRBJ2-5, with 12 bases aligning to TRBD2. CDR3 size: 15 residues. Trimming cost V 5 bases and J 1 base; bases outside gene matches: 3. CDR1 and CDR2 (germline): SGHTS, YDEGEE. CDR3 sequence reads: CASSQTSGGQETQYF. CDR3 coding DNA: TGTGCCAGCAGTCAGACTAGCGGGGGCCAAGAGACCCAGTACTTC.

This chain links TRBV7-2 with TRBJ2-2; TRBD1 is a possible D gene (5 bases). Trimming removed 4 bases at V and 7 bases at J, with 7 bases between. From germline, CDR1 is SGHTA and CDR2 FQGNSA. The CDR3 totals 12 residues. This CDR3 reads CASSSQGGELFF. In nucleotides, the CDR3 is TGTGCCAGCAGCTCTCAGGGCGGGGAGCTGTTTTTT.

The chain combines TRBV4-3 with TRBJ2-7; D is uncertain. The CDR3 is made up of 13 amino acids. Per the germline V gene, CDR1 is LGHNA and CDR2 is YSLEER. V dropped 1 base and J dropped 3 bases, with 7 bases sitting between them. The CDR3 DNA follows: TGCGCCAGCAGCCAAGCCCCCGGCTACGAGCAGTACTTC. Protein product: CASSQAPGYEQYF.

The chain carries TRBV2 and TRBJ2-5; TRBD1 matches at 7 bases. The CDR3 is made up of 14 amino acids. The ends lost 6 bases at V and 1 base at J; junction bases unmatched: 5. Germline V gives CDR1 SNHLY, CDR2 FYNNEI. CDR3 DNA sequence: TGTGCCAGCAGAACCGGGACAGTCCAAGAGACCCAGTACTTC. It codes for CASRTGTVQETQYF.

The rearrangement joins TRBV6-2 or TRBV6-3 to TRBJ2-7, with TRBD1 matching 7 bases. This CDR3 contains 16 residues. The junction had 13 bases not matched to a gene; V was cut back by 5 bases and J by 3 bases. Per germline, CDR1 MNHEY and CDR2 SVGEGT. CDR3 amino acids: CASSNTLTGIGYEQYF. DNA for the CDR3: TGTGCCAGCAGTAACACCTTGACAGGGATCGGCTACGAGCAGTACTTC.

V is TRBV27 and J is TRBJ2-2, with D tentatively TRBD2 (6 bases). V dropped 2 bases and J dropped 5 bases, with 15 bases sitting between them. Germline V lookup: CDR1 MNHEY, CDR2 SMNVEV (reference sequence). The CDR3 is made up of 16 amino acids. CDR3 nucleotides: TGTGCCAGCAGTTTAGTATCCGGGGGAGGAACCGGGGAGCTGTTTTTT. Its protein is CASSLVSGGGTGELFF.